The source of this T cell receptor (beta chain) is a study of early T cells in non-severe SARS-CoV-2 infection. Study as a whole: RNA in bulk from unsorted whole blood was sequenced, and chains were unpaired.

From germline, CDR1 is SGDLS and CDR2 YYNGEE. The CDR3 is made up of 14 amino acids. The V end was cut by 3 bases, the J end by 3 bases, with 12 bases between. TCRdb analysed the 5' RACE reads with MiXCR anew, one entry per CDR3 protein. Counted here are over 50,000 distinct CDR3 sequences, 10% to 13% occurring once; the ten biggest clones make up 1.7%. At least ten counts were recorded for this clonotype. Sequenced sample: whole blood. J is TRBJ2-5 and V is TRBV9; a weak D match, TRBD2 (6 bases). The clonotype was recovered from an adult who was a healthcare worker with PCR-confirmed SARS-CoV-2 infection or an uninfected control (not recorded which). The DNA of the CDR3 is TGTGCCAGCAGCGGGCGGGACGAAAAAGAGACCCAGTACTTC. Amino acids: CASSGRDEKETQYF. Full variable domain (outside the CDR3, taken from reference TRBV9 and TRBJ2-5): DSGVTQTPKHLITATGQRVTLRCSPRSGDLSVYWYQQSLDQGLQFLIQYYNGEERAKGNILERFSAQQFPDLHSELNLSSLELGDSALYFCASSGRDEKETQYFGPGTRLLVL.